The T cell receptor (beta chain) under discussion was sequenced for a study of Ad26.COV2.S vaccination and SARS-CoV-2 variants. Study results and limitations: Placebo recipients trailed vaccine recipients in spike-specific TCR breadth.

As concerns this clone: Its antigen is as yet unknown.

Germline V gene sequence: CDR1 SGHTS, CDR2 YDEGEE. The V segment lost 4 bases and the J segment 6 bases; nucleotides outside the gene matches: 7. The CDR3 runs to 15 residues. The treatment denotes: some 20 received Ad26.COV2.S at low or high dose, single or two shots; 5 received placebo; per-sample allocation not given. It was on day 63 after the first vaccine or placebo injection that samples were taken. The donor was a Boston adult aged 18-55 years. Sequenced by immunoSEQ multiplex PCR; TCRdb stores in-frame clones only, minus some. Found here are around 300,000 clones, about 87% of them singletons; the top ten hold 6.4%.

The clonotype comes from a person between 18 and 60 years old who received the Ad26.COV2.S COVID-19 vaccine or a placebo. Source: peripheral blood, taken in a trial of Ad26.COV2.S vaccine versus placebo. The chain uses TRBV5-8 and TRBJ2-1; 10 bases are shared with TRBD2. CDR3 in DNA: TGTGCCAGCAGCCTCGGCACTAGCGGGACCAATGAGCAGTTCTTC. Translation gives CASSLGTSGTNEQFF.